This T cell receptor (beta chain) was retrieved from a study of identical twins (dated by TCRdb to 2016 to 2017). Regarding the complete study: To test whether fetal clonotypes persist, this study deep-sequenced TCR alpha and beta repertoires from monozygotic twins, from unrelated adults of various ages, and from cord blood. To rule out contamination, replicate twin experiments were performed at different times with different library preparation protocols.

What the research found in general, with its limitations: Compared with coincidental sharing between unrelated individuals, an excess of low generation-probability sequences was observed among out-of-frame TCR alpha sequences shared between twins. Invariant T cells such as MAIT and iNKT could partly confound zero-insertion analyses, though diverse VJ usage argued against this for most clonotypes. Recombination models systematically underestimated out-of-frame TCR alpha sharing in monozygotic twins but agreed with sharing between unrelated individuals. Excess twin sharing in beta out-of-frame sequences was weaker because fewer shared sequences lowered the signal-to-noise ratio. Because the same donors could not be followed over many years, conclusions were based on cross-sectional statistical analysis. Abundant cord blood beta clonotypes carried fewer insertions; young adult naive repertoires showed a weaker similar trend, while memory repertoires showed none.

The library was made by 5' RACE. Sequencing relied on an Illumina HiSeq 2000. Template switching added a universal primer binding site, and the final cDNA carried a unique molecular identifier that allowed TCR cDNA molecules to be counted accurately. First-strand cDNA for TCR alpha and beta chains was synthesized from specific primers in the conserved constant-segment region. To control for contamination, each cDNA library was double barcoded with a SMART-Mk sample barcode plus Illumina barcodes. Two successive PCR steps introduced TruSeq adapter sequences along with Illumina sample barcodes. TCR alpha and beta cDNA libraries were sequenced on the Illumina HiSeq platform with custom primers. In the paper's pipeline: MiGEC processed the raw reads to extract unique molecular identifiers, while MiXCR was used to determine the CDR3 positions. Recombination models were inferred per individual with the repgenHMM and IGoR tools using an EM algorithm. The tcR package in R was used for shared clonotype analysis, with sharing normalized by the product of cloneset sizes. Out-of-frame nonproductive sequences were analyzed to study raw recombination free of thymic and clonal selection effects. TCRdb reran the public reads through fastp at Q25 and MiXCR, keeping productive beta chains. Rows matching on CDR3 protein sequence are summarized as one entry with the most common DNA and genes. TCRdb, not the original authors, processed these V and J calls. Counted in this sample were 420,000 or so distinct CDR3 sequences; around 18% of them appeared once. The ten biggest clones cover 9% to 15% of the sample.

As regards this clonotype: This clone's antigen is unknown. One base away there is no much larger clone; base qualities are not given.

Reading from cysteine to phenylalanine, the CDR3 counts 15 amino acids. Of all the DNA, just the CDR3 is kept, 45 bases in frame from base 1. V and J lose 1 base and 2 bases, and a span of 11 bases separates them. Taken from the germline V gene, the CDR1 and CDR2 loops are LGHNA and YSLEER. Only healthy Caucasian donors were included. Three unrelated non-twin adults were additionally sequenced: a male aged 18 to 29, a male aged 50 to 60 and a female aged 50 to 60. Miltenyi CD45RO+ enrichment and human naive T-cell isolation kits were used to isolate memory (CD45RO+) and naive T cells from PBMC. The source material was naive T cells sorted from blood. This specimen's cell subset or site label, per the study, means: cells isolated with a human naive T-cell isolation kit. The receptor chain draws on TRBV4-3 and TRBJ1-2, and TRBD1 may be the D gene, going by 6 matching bases. This TCR came from a man in his forties or fifties in good health. At the DNA level, the sequence is TGCGCCAGCAGCCAAGTGGGGGGCAGAAACTATGGCTACACCTTC. Translated, it reads CASSQVGGRNYGYTF.